This record concerns one TCR beta chain sequence. Its specificity is unknown. This sample was taken from a study of T-cell memory formation after mild COVID-19. Across the whole study: TCR clusters largely stayed donor specific.

The authors produced TCR alpha and TCR beta cDNA libraries with sample barcodes and UMIs by 5'RACE using constant-segment primers. TCRdb re-called the 5' RACE reads with MiXCR, one entry per CDR3 protein. The data contain 400,000 to 500,000 distinct CDR3 sequences, approximately 25% of them singletons. Study results and limitations: Several responding clones turned up in pre-infection memory, indicating that cross-reactive memory may have taken part.

Specimen: PBMCs or a T cell subset sorted from them (not recorded which). The receptor's source is an adult woman who had mild COVID-19 (a few samples of this study predate the infection). Cell type and time point are not known.

The CDR3 bases are TGTGCCAGCAGCCCCCGACAGGGGAGGGGAGAGACCCAGTACTTC. Protein product: CASSPRQGRGETQYF. The rearrangement joins TRBV7-7 to TRBJ2-5; possible D gene TRBD1, 8 bases. CDR3 length: 15 residues. Trimming removed 5 bases at V and 4 bases at J, with 17 bases between. The V gene's germline CDR1 is SSHAT and CDR2 FNYEAQ (reference sequence).